Listed here is a single T cell receptor (beta chain). Its antigen remains unidentified. Regarding treatment: roughly nine-day PBMC culture with coronavirus spike peptide pools or control peptides (ViraFEST assay). On day 3 and again on day 7, fresh IL-2 medium was used to replace half the medium. V was shortened by 4 bases and J by 15 bases, with 13 bases between the two germline ends. Germline assignment: CDR1 MGHDK and CDR2 SYGVNS. The CDR3 has 12 amino acids. The record originates from a study of vaccination and CD4 T cells after COVID-19. Whole-study context: A median of approximately 100 days (range 35 to 161) separated diagnosis from post-COVID sampling. Overlapping spike peptides served as the stimulus for the cells. These peptides came from SARS-CoV-2 and from the common cold coronaviruses HCoV-NL63, HCoV-OC43 and HCoV-229E.

With the Oncomine TCR Beta short-read assay, DNA from cultured CD4+ T cells was sequenced. Using the QIAamp micro DNA kit, genomic DNA was extracted from the CD4+ T cells that had been cultured. A single record per CDR3 protein comes from TCRdb applying MiXCR to the PCR reads. The data contain just under 20,000 distinct CDR3 sequences, approximately 50% of them singletons. J is TRBJ1-6 and V is TRBV25-1; weak D call: TRBD1 (6 bases). The sequence came from a human donor who had recovered from COVID-19. The sequences come from CD4+ T cells from blood, cultured in vitro, collected before SARS-CoV-2 vaccination. The CDR3 sequence is CASSGAGTLLHF. CDR3 sequence (DNA): TGTGCCAGCAGTGGGGCCGGGACACTCCTCCACTTT.